The T cell receptor beta chain described here comes from a study of blood T cells in healthy people across ages. For the second PCR, which ran for roughly 6 to 12 cycles, a sample-barcoded 5' primer and a J-beta primer mix were used. TCRdb reprocessed the 5' RACE reads with MiXCR, giving one entry per CDR3 protein. There are 600,000 to 900,000 distinct CDR3 sequences in the sample; roughly 25% occur only once, and under 3% lies in the top ten. V lost 0 bases and J lost 0, with 7 bases in between. Germline assignment: CDR1 LNHDA and CDR2 SQIVND (reference sequence). The CDR3 length is 15 residues. This same sample was also part of a study on T cells of mothers and their children.

The rearrangement links TRBV19 to TRBJ2-3; tentatively, D is TRBD1 (5 bases). The sample comprised blood. This receptor was identified in a boy aged 10-17 years in good health. The CDR3 spells CASSIDPGSTDTQYF. For the CDR3, the DNA is TGTGCCAGTAGTATAGATCCAGGGAGCACAGATACGCAGTATTTT.